The clone carrying this T cell receptor beta chain was observed at least ten times. To make TCR beta libraries, researchers used iRepertoire HTBI primers and Arm-PCR of CDR3 regions. TCRdb fed the multiplex PCR reads into MiXCR, producing one record per CDR3 protein. The table has roughly 500,000 distinct CDR3 sequences, roughly 14% seen once; the top ten hold about 10%. V lost 7 bases, J lost 1 base, and 9 bases stayed unmatched. The CDR3 totals 16 residues. Time point here: newly diagnosed GD, antithyroid drugs for less than 3 months. The TCR library was made from RNA that had been extracted from PBMCs in TRIzol. The data were obtained in a study of regulatory T cells in long-lasting Graves disease. The same specimen was also included in a second study, on T cells in Graves' hyperthyroidism and ophthalmopathy. From that second work: The HTBI primer set served for first-round RT-PCR of the TCR CDR3.

Here the sequenced sample was peripheral blood mononuclear cells (PBMCs), taken at new diagnosis, from a patient treated with antithyroid drugs. V and J are TRBV12-3 or TRBV12-4 and TRBJ2-3, with 9 bases lining up with TRBD1. This TCR derives from a man under 40 with Graves disease. CDR3 in amino acids: CASTWTGEARTDTQYF. CDR3 nucleotides: TGTGCCAGCACCTGGACAGGGGAAGCCCGCACAGATACGCAGTATTTT.